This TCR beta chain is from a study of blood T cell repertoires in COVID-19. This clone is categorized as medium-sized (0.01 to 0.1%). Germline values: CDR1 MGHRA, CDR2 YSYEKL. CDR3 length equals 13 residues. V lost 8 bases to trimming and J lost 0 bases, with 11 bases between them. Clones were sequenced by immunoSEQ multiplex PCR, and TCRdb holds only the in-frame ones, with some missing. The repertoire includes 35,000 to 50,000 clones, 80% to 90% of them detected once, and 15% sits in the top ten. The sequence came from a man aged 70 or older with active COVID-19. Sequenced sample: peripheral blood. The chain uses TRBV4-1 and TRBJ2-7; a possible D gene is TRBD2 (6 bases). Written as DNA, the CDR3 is TGCGCCAGCGGGGACTCGATCTCCTACGAGCAGTACTTC. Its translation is CASGDSISYEQYF.